Below, 24 T cell receptor beta chains from the same sample are listed, as sequenced in a study of cytomegalovirus exposure and HLA in healthy donors. PCR employed 60 Vbeta and 13 Jbeta primers. Here immunoSEQ multiplex PCR was the method, and the copy in TCRdb shows in-frame clones only, minus some. The data show under 150,000 clones, 67% seen once. Sequencing was done on a sample of PBMCs. Receptors were obtained from a man aged 18-30 years in good health and CMV-seropositive.

V and J are TRBV6-4 and TRBJ2-3; 9 bases are a match to TRBD1. CDR1 and CDR2 (germline): MRHNA, SNTAGT. The CDR3 has 16 residues. The V and J ends lost 0 bases and 4 bases, in that order; junction bases with no gene match: 5. The CDR3: CASSDSGGQGADTQYF. In DNA form, the CDR3 reads TGTGCCAGCAGTGACTCGGGGGGACAGGGAGCAGATACGCAGTATTTT.

This clone was recorded only once. This rearrangement joins TRBV6-1 to TRBJ2-3; TRBD2 matches 7 bases. The CDR3 extends over 13 amino acids. Germline CDR1 is MNHNS and CDR2 is SASEGT. The V gene end was trimmed by 8 bases and the J gene end by 4 bases; junction bases not matched to a gene: 6. The CDR3 sequence is CASRRLAPDTQYF. CDR3 sequence (DNA): TGTGCCAGCCGAAGACTAGCCCCAGATACGCAGTATTTT.

The chain is built from TRBV30 and TRBJ2-7; D perhaps matches TRBD2 (7 bases). The CDR3 extends over 14 amino acids. V lost 2 bases, J lost 4 bases, and 15 bases lay in between. In germline, CDR1 is GTSNPN, CDR2 SVGIG (reference sequence). CDR3: CAWSLGRGDYEQYF. In DNA form, the CDR3 reads TGTGCCTGGAGTTTGGGGAGGGGGGATTACGAGCAGTACTTC.

The J gene is TRBJ2-7, the V gene TRBV20-1; D is undetermined. CDR1 and CDR2 from the germline V gene are DFQATT and SNEGSKA (reference sequence). The CDR3 has 11 amino acids. The DNA for the CDR3 is TGCACCCAGAGTAGCCTCTACGAGCAGTACGTC. Protein: CTQSSLYEQYV.

The chain recombines TRBV13 with TRBJ2-5; 14 bases are shared with TRBD2. V shed 0 bases and J 5 bases; nucleotides not matched to a gene: 5. The germline V gene encodes CDR1 PRHDT and CDR2 FYEKMQ (reference sequence). The CDR3 is 17 residues long. CDR3 bases: TGTGCCAGCAGCTTAGGGACTAGCGGGGGGGCCAGGGAGACCCAGTACTTC. It translates to CASSLGTSGGARETQYF.

The chain employs TRBV7-2 and TRBJ2-5, with 12 bases lining up with TRBD2. Looked up from germline, CDR1 is SGHTA and CDR2 is FQGNSA. The CDR3 spans 16 residues. Unmatched junction bases numbered 8, after V lost 6 bases and J lost 3 bases. CDR3 sequence (DNA): TGTGCCAGCAGGGTCCTAGCGGGGGGGATAAAAGAGACCCAGTACTTC. This sequence encodes CASRVLAGGIKETQYF.

This chain links TRBV7-7 with TRBJ1-3; D gene unclear. V lost 2 bases, J lost 0 bases, and 8 bases lay in between. The CDR3 contains 15 residues. Germline CDR1 and CDR2: SSHAT and FNYEAQ (reference sequence). This CDR3 reads CASSLSLNSGNTIYF. CDR3 DNA sequence: TGTGCCAGCAGCTTATCCCTAAACTCTGGAAACACCATATATTTT.

The rearrangement joins TRBV21-1 to TRBJ2-3; TRBD1 was called by the table and not checked on the DNA. TRBV21-1 is annotated as a pseudogene. The CDR3 runs to 16 residues. CDR3 protein: CASSKRPGGTTDTQYF. In DNA, the CDR3 is TGTGCCAGCAGCAAAAGACCAGGGGGCACCACAGATACGCAGTATTTT.

The rearrangement uses TRBV5-6 and TRBJ1-1; tentative D call: TRBD1 (5 bases). Trimming stripped 4 bases from V and 11 bases from J, with 15 bases between. Germline CDR1 SGHDT, CDR2 YYEEEE. CDR3 size: 12 residues. The CDR3 nucleotides are TGTGCCAGCAGCCTAAGACAGTTGAATGCTTTCTTT. Translated: CASSLRQLNAFF.

The chain links TRBV4-1 to TRBJ1-1; perhaps TRBD1 as D (6 bases). Trimming shortened V by 4 bases and J by 7 bases, and 16 bases separated the two germline ends. CDR1 and CDR2 (germline): MGHRA, YSYEKL. CDR3 length: 14 residues. CDR3 sequence: CASSPLQGQGEAFF. DNA of the CDR3: TGCGCCAGCAGCCCTCTGCAGGGGCAGGGTGAAGCTTTCTTT.

With respect to this clone: The sample has other DNA sequences that encode this CDR3 too. This chain uses TRBV5-1 with TRBJ2-5, with TRBD2 identical over 10 bases. The CDR3 runs to 14 residues. Germline V gene data show CDR1 as SGHRS and CDR2 as YFSETQ. Trimming removed 0 bases from V and 7 bases from J; junction bases left unmatched: 3. The CDR3 reads CASSLGTSGGTQYF. The CDR3 nucleotides read TGCGCCAGCAGCTTGGGGACTAGCGGTGGGACCCAGTACTTC.

The genes are TRBV11-2 and TRBJ2-7, with a weak D call TRBD2 (7 bases). Germline V gene data show CDR1 as SGHAT and CDR2 as FQNNGV. The CDR3 is 14 residues long. The ends were cut back, 8 bases at V and 1 base at J, with 15 bases in the middle. The CDR3 sequence: CASGAGALSYEQYV. The CDR3 DNA reads as TGTGCCAGCGGCGCGGGGGCCTTATCCTACGAGCAGTACGTC.

The chain links TRBV5-5 to TRBJ1-1; tentative D call: TRBD1 (5 bases). The length of the CDR3 is 12 residues. Germline assignment: CDR1 SGHKS and CDR2 YYEKEE (reference sequence). The V end lost 0 bases, the J end lost 7 bases, and 7 bases lay between the germline ends. The DNA for the CDR3 is TGTGCCAGCAGCTTGGTAGGGGATGAAGCTTTCTTT. It encodes CASSLVGDEAFF. The whole variable domain, remainder taken from reference TRBV5-5 and TRBJ1-1, is DAGVTQSPTHLIKTRGQQVTLRCSPISGHKSVSWYQQVLGQGPQFIFQYYEKEERGRGNFPDRFSARQFPNYSSELNVNALLLGDSALYLCASSLVGDEAFFGQGTRLTVV.

This rearrangement joins TRBV19 to TRBJ2-5, with D uncertain. The CDR3 is 13 residues long. CDR1 and CDR2 from the germline V gene are LNHDA and SQIVND (reference sequence). V shed 3 bases and J shed 5 bases, with 10 bases lying between them. This CDR3 is CASSIYPGETQYF. CDR3 coding DNA: TGTGCCAGTAGTATCTACCCCGGGGAGACCCAGTACTTC.

The chain has TRBV10-1 and TRBJ1-5; D is unresolved. V was clipped by 7 bases and J by 0 bases, with 16 bases between them. This CDR3 region has 16 residues. Germline V CDR1 and CDR2: WNHNN, SYGVQD (reference sequence). The CDR3 nucleotides read TGCGCCAGCACGATAAAAGTATCTAATAGCAATCAGCCCCAGCATTTT. It yields the protein CASTIKVSNSNQPQHF.

The genes are TRBV2 and TRBJ2-2; 11 bases map to TRBD2. This CDR3 is built from 16 residues. The V gene's germline CDR1 is SNHLY and CDR2 FYNNEI. The V segment lost 6 bases and the J segment 7 bases; nucleotides outside the gene matches: 10. CDR3 sequence reads: CASSIPSGGQDGELFF. The CDR3 nucleotides are TGTGCCAGCAGCATCCCTAGCGGGGGGCAGGACGGGGAGCTGTTTTTT.

This clone appeared a few times. This rearrangement joins TRBV7-2 to TRBJ1-5; no clear D gene. Looked up from germline, CDR1 is SGHTA and CDR2 is FQGNSA. V lost 4 bases to trimming and J lost 7 bases, with 14 bases between them. The CDR3 spans 14 residues. CDR3 region: CASSSPGVGQPQHF. CDR3 coding DNA: TGTGCCAGCAGCTCTCCGGGAGTTGGCCAGCCCCAGCATTTT.

J is TRBJ1-4 and V is TRBV7-9; D remains unclear. The germline V gene encodes CDR1 SEHNR and CDR2 FQNEAQ (reference sequence). Trimming cost V 0 bases and J 8 bases, with 7 bases left between them. The length of the CDR3 is 13 residues. The CDR3 loop is CASSLASGEKLFF. In nucleotides, the CDR3 is TGTGCCAGCAGCTTAGCGAGCGGCGAAAAACTGTTTTTT. The full variable domain, completed using reference TRBV7-9 and TRBJ1-4, is DTGVSQNPRHKITKRGQNVTFRCDPISEHNRLYWYRQTLGQGPEFLTYFQNEAQLEKSRLLSDRFSAERPKGSFSTLEIQRTEQGDSAMYLCASSLASGEKLFFGSGTQLSVL.

V is TRBV29-1 and J is TRBJ1-2, with D tentatively TRBD1 (5 bases). V lost 4 bases to trimming and J lost 5 bases, with 14 bases between them. The CDR3 has 13 amino acids. Germline-derived CDR1 and CDR2 are SQVTM and ANQGSEA. In DNA, the CDR3 is TGCAGCGTTGGGAGGGGAGAAGAGTATGGCTACACCTTC. Translated, it gives CSVGRGEEYGYTF.

The chain couples TRBV7-2 to TRBJ2-1; D might be TRBD2 (5 bases). Germline values: CDR1 SGHTA, CDR2 FQGNSA. V was cut by 5 bases and J by 6 bases, with 14 bases left in between. There are 14 residues in the CDR3. The CDR3 DNA reads as TGTGCCAGCAGCCCGGGGTCGGGTCCCAATGAGCAGTTCTTC. Encoded protein: CASSPGSGPNEQFF.

The chain joins TRBV11-3 to TRBJ2-7, with 8 positions matching TRBD1. The CDR3 is made up of 15 amino acids. Unmatched junction bases numbered 10, after V lost 5 bases and J lost 4 bases. CDR1 SGHNT and CDR2 YENEEA come from the germline V gene. In nucleotides, the CDR3 is TGTGCCAGCAGCCCCAGGGGGCCTGATAGTTACGAGCAGTACTTC. Its protein product is CASSPRGPDSYEQYF.

CDR3 region: CASSVGGVSQPQHF. In DNA, the CDR3 is TGTGCCAGCAGTGTAGGCGGGGTAAGCCAGCCCCAGCATTTT. The genes are TRBV2 and TRBJ1-5, with D uncertain. Deletions cut 4 bases from V and 7 bases from J, with 14 bases between. CDR3 length: 14 residues. Germline CDR1 SNHLY, CDR2 FYNNEI.

There are a few counts of this clone. V and J are TRBV9 and TRBJ2-3, with 8 nucleotides matching TRBD2. V shed 2 bases, J shed 1 base, and the junction held 9 bases outside the gene matches. The CDR3 has 17 residues. Germline V gene sequence: CDR1 SGDLS, CDR2 YYNGEE. The CDR3 sequence: CASSVSSSAGGTDTQYF. Written as DNA, the CDR3 is TGTGCCAGCAGCGTGAGTTCATCAGCGGGGGGCACAGATACGCAGTATTTT.

The J gene is TRBJ2-3, the V gene TRBV30; no firm D call. The CDR3 spans 12 residues. The V end lost 2 bases, the J end lost 1 base, and 4 bases lay between the germline ends. Germline V gene lookup returns CDR1 GTSNPN and CDR2 SVGIG (reference sequence). The CDR3 nucleotides are TGTGCCTGGAGTTCGGGCACAGATACGCAGTATTTT. Translation gives CAWSSGTDTQYF.